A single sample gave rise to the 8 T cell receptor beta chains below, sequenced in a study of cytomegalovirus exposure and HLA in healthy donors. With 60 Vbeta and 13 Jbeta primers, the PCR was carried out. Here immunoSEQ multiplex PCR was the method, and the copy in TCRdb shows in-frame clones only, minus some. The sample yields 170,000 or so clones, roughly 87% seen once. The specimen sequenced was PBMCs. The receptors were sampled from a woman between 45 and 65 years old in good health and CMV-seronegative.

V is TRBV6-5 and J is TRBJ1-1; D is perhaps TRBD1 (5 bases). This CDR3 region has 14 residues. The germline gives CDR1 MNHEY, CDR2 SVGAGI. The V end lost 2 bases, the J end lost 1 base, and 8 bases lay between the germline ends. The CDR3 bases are TGTGCCAGCAGTTACGGCACAGGGAACACTGAAGCTTTCTTT. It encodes CASSYGTGNTEAFF.

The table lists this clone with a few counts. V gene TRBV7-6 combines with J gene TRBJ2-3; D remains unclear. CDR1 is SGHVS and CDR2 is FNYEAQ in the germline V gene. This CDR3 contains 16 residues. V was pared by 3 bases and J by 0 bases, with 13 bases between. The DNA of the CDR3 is TGTGCCAGCAGCTTGTTGACCACGGGTAGCACAGATACGCAGTATTTT. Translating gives CASSLLTTGSTDTQYF.

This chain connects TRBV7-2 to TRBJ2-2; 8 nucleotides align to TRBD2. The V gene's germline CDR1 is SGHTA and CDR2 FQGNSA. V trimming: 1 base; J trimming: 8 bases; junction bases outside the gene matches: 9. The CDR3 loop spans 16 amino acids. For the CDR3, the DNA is TGTGCCAGCAGCTTAGGAGCGTTAGCGGGGCAGGGGGAGCTGTTTTTT. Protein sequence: CASSLGALAGQGELFF.

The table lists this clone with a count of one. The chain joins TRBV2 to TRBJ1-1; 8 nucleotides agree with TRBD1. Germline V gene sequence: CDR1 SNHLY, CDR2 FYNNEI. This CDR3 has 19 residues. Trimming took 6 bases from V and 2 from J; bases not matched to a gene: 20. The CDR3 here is CASSPAPTGTGRFNTEAFF. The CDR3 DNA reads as TGTGCCAGCAGCCCCGCCCCAACAGGGACAGGTCGGTTTAACACTGAAGCTTTCTTT.

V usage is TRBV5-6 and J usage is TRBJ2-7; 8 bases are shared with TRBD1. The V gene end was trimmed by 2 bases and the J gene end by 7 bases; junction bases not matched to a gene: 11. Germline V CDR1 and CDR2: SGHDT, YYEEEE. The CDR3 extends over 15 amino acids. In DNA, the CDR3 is TGTGCCAGCAGCTTCATTGGACAGGGCCCTACGGAGCAGTACTTC. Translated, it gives CASSFIGQGPTEQYF.

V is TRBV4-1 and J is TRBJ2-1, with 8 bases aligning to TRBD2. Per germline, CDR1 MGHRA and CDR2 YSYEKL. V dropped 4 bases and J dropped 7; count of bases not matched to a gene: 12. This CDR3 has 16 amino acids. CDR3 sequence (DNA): TGCGCCAGCAGCCCCTTGCGGGGGGAGGGCCGAAATGAGCAGTTCTTC. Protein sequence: CASSPLRGEGRNEQFF.

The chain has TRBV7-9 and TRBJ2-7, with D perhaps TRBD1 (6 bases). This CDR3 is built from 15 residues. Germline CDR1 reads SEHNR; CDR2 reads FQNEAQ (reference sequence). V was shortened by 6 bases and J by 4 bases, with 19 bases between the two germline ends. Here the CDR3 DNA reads TGTGCCAGCAGTCGCCGACAGGATATACAATACGAGCAGTACTTC. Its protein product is CASSRRQDIQYEQYF.

CDR3 in DNA: TGCGCCAGCAGCTCCAGCTTTCAGGGAGAGACCCAGTACTTC. Residues: CASSSSFQGETQYF. The J gene is TRBJ2-5, the V gene TRBV5-1, with D possibly being TRBD1 (5 bases). From germline, CDR1 is SGHRS and CDR2 YFSETQ. The ends were cut back, 3 bases at V and 4 bases at J, with 13 bases in the middle. CDR3 length equals 14 residues.